A single sample gave rise to the 10 T cell receptor beta chains below, sequenced in a study of CD8 T cells in ankylosing spondylitis. TCRdb reprocessed the 5' RACE reads via MiXCR and lists one record per CDR3 protein. The sample includes about 800,000 distinct CDR3 sequences, about an eighth of them seen just once. The antigens these receptors bind are not known. Study-wide points: Characteristic, it appeared, of ankylosing spondylitis blood was a TCR beta motif of eight highly homologous variants.

The sample taken for sequencing was blood, either unsorted or a sorted T cell fraction (not recorded which). These receptors were collected from a male donor with ankylosing spondylitis.

V gene TRBV6-1 combines with J gene TRBJ1-5, with D hard to call. Germline V gives CDR1 MNHNS, CDR2 SASEGT. V lost 3 bases to trimming and J lost 7 bases, with 13 bases between them. The CDR3 loop spans 14 amino acids. CDR3 amino acids: CASSETLGEQPQHF. The CDR3 coding sequence is TGTGCCAGCAGTGAGACTCTTGGGGAACAGCCCCAGCATTTT.

This clonotype was counted a few times. The chain combines TRBV25-1 with TRBJ2-7, with D possibly matching TRBD1 (6 bases). V shed 5 bases and J shed 2 bases, with 19 bases lying between them. The CDR3 is 16 residues long. In germline, CDR1 is MGHDK, CDR2 SYGVNS. For the CDR3, the DNA is TGTGCCAGCAGTTCAGGGGCATCTGCGAGGACCTACGAGCAGTACTTC. Encoded protein: CASSSGASARTYEQYF.

This clonotype was observed a few times. CDR3 in amino acids: CASSQGTGQYF. The CDR3 DNA reads TGTGCCAGCAGCCAAGGGACCGGGCAGTACTTC. The V call is TRBV14, the J call TRBJ2-7, with D hard to call. This CDR3 is built from 11 residues. V was clipped by 1 base and J by 9 bases, with 7 bases between them. The germline V gene encodes CDR1 SGHDN and CDR2 FVKESK.

A few counts support this clonotype. The V gene is TRBV20-1, the J gene TRBJ1-6, with TRBD1 matching 9 bases. V was pared by 4 bases and J by 9 bases, with 7 bases of the junction left unmatched. Germline CDR1 is DFQATT and CDR2 is SNEGSKA (reference sequence). The CDR3 is 14 residues long. CDR3 coding DNA: TGCAGTGCTATCTCGGGACAGGGCGGTTCACCCCTCCACTTT. Its protein is CSAISGQGGSPLHF.

This clonotype appeared many times. The V call is TRBV5-1, the J call TRBJ2-2; D is undetermined. This CDR3 contains 15 residues. Trimming took 0 bases from V and 0 from J, leaving 6 bases between them. CDR1 SGHRS and CDR2 YFSETQ come from the germline V gene. The CDR3 nucleotides read TGCGCCAGCAGCTTGGATCGACCGAACACCGGGGAGCTGTTTTTT. This encodes CASSLDRPNTGELFF.

This clonotype was counted ten times or more. The chain combines TRBV24-1 with TRBJ2-1; 9 bases agree with TRBD1. This CDR3 region has 18 residues. CDR1 KGHDR and CDR2 SFDVKD come from the germline V gene. V lost 3 bases and J lost 3; bases outside the gene matches: 11. Here the CDR3 reads CATSDAGPGQGRYNEQFF. The DNA for the CDR3 is TGTGCCACCAGTGATGCCGGACCGGGACAGGGACGCTACAATGAGCAGTTCTTC.

This clonotype was counted a few times. The rearrangement joins TRBV20-1 to TRBJ1-1, with 7 bases aligning to TRBD1. The CDR3 loop spans 13 amino acids. The germline V gene encodes CDR1 DFQATT and CDR2 SNEGSKA (reference sequence). V shed 5 bases, J shed 0 bases, and the junction held 3 bases outside the gene matches. This CDR3 is CSACDRVNTEAFF. The DNA for the CDR3 is TGCAGTGCTTGTGACAGGGTGAACACTGAAGCTTTCTTT.

This clonotype occurred many times. The rearrangement joins TRBV3-1 to TRBJ1-1; the D is unclear. The germline V and J ends were trimmed by 0 bases and 4 bases, with 6 bases remaining between them. Germline CDR1 is LGHDT and CDR2 is YNNKEL (reference sequence). CDR3 length: 13 amino acids. The CDR3 loop is CASSQEQITEAFF. CDR3 nucleotide sequence: TGTGCCAGCAGCCAAGAGCAGATCACTGAAGCTTTCTTT. Complete variable domain (other parts from reference TRBV3-1 and TRBJ1-1): DTAVSQTPKYLVTQMGNDKSIKCEQNLGHDTMYWYKQDSKKFLKIMFSYNNKELIINETVPNRFSPKSPDKAHLNLHINSLELGDSAVYFCASSQEQITEAFFGQGTRLTVV.

A few counts support this clonotype. The genes are TRBV28 and TRBJ2-7, with 11 bases matching TRBD2. The V gene's germline CDR1 is MDHEN and CDR2 SYDVKM. V lost 8 bases to trimming and J lost 4 bases; unmatched junction nucleotides: 4. The CDR3 consists of 13 residues. The CDR3, as DNA: TGTGCCAGCGGACTAGCGGGTGATTACGAGCAGTACTTC. It codes for CASGLAGDYEQYF.

This clonotype was seen a few times. The chain uses TRBV20-1 and TRBJ2-5; 7 nucleotides match TRBD2. The CDR3 length is 12 residues. CDR1 and CDR2 (germline): DFQATT, SNEGSKA (reference sequence). Trimming cost V 7 bases and J 5 bases; bases outside gene matches: 7. The CDR3: CSGGLVGETQYF. Here the CDR3 DNA reads TGCAGTGGAGGACTAGTCGGGGAGACCCAGTACTTC.